The 13 T cell receptor beta chains below all came from one sample that was sequenced in a study of blood T cells in healthy people across ages. With a J-beta primer mix and a sample-barcoded 5' primer, a second PCR ran about 7 to 11 cycles. In TCRdb, the 5' RACE reads were re-called with MiXCR into one record per CDR3 protein. Of around 1.5 million distinct CDR3 sequences listed, about 32% were seen once; the top ten hold approximately 11%. Sequencing was performed on blood. The source is a woman aged 30 to 39 in good health.

This clonotype was observed at least ten times. The chain uses TRBV7-2 and TRBJ2-7; TRBD1 matches 9 bases. The germline V gene has CDR1 SGHTA and CDR2 FQGNSA. This CDR3 spans 16 amino acids. Germline trimming cut 4 bases from V and 5 bases from J; bases unmatched to any gene: 12. This chain's CDR3 is CASSSHRDRATHEQYF. CDR3 sequence (DNA): TGTGCCAGCAGCTCCCACCGGGACAGGGCAACCCACGAGCAGTACTTC. Together with reference TRBV7-2 and TRBJ2-7, the CDR3 gives the full variable domain: GAGVSQSPSNKVTEKGKDVELRCDPISGHTALYWYRQSLGQGLEFLIYFQGNSAPDKSGLPSDRFSAERTGGSVSTLTIQRTQQEDSAVYLCASSSHRDRATHEQYFGPGTRLTVT.

The chain couples TRBV27 to TRBJ2-4, with 12 bases matching TRBD2. The length of the CDR3 is 13 residues. The ends lost 5 bases at V and 9 bases at J; junction bases unmatched: 2. CDR1 and CDR2 (germline): MNHEY, SMNVEV (reference sequence). This CDR3 reads CASSRLAGAIQYF. CDR3 DNA: TGTGCCAGCAGTAGACTAGCGGGAGCCATTCAGTACTTC.

This chain links TRBV5-6 with TRBJ2-1; D uncertain. CDR3 length equals 13 residues. With 0 bases removed from V and 4 bases from J, the gap between germline ends came to 5 bases. Per germline, CDR1 SGHDT and CDR2 YYEEEE. The CDR3 coding sequence is TGTGCCAGCAGCTTGGAACATTACAATGAGCAGTTCTTC. Amino acid sequence: CASSLEHYNEQFF.

This clonotype has a handful of counts. This chain uses TRBV10-3 with TRBJ2-4; 16 bases align to TRBD2. The J call may not be correct, given that the DNA end is closer to TRBJ2-7. CDR1 and CDR2 (germline): ENHRY, SYGVKD. This CDR3 comprises 16 residues. CDR3 sequence reads: CAMGKGLAGGSYEQYF. The CDR3 DNA reads TGTGCCATGGGAAAGGGACTAGCGGGAGGGTCCTACGAGCAGTACTTC.

J is TRBJ2-2 and V is TRBV10-3, with no clear D. The CDR3 totals 13 residues. The germline V gene encodes CDR1 ENHRY and CDR2 SYGVKD. The V end was cut by 8 bases, the J end by 0 bases, with 7 bases between. CDR3 sequence: CAIGHANTGELFF. CDR3 in DNA: TGTGCCATCGGGCACGCGAACACCGGGGAGCTGTTTTTT.

This clonotype turned up a few times. The J gene is TRBJ1-4, the V gene TRBV7-2; D uncertain. Per the germline V gene, CDR1 is SGHTA and CDR2 is FQGNSA. Trimming cost V 5 bases and J 5 bases, with 12 bases left between them. This CDR3 spans 14 amino acids. CDR3 DNA: TGTGCCAGCAGCCGTGCCGGAAAGAATGAAAAACTGTTTTTT. Its translation: CASSRAGKNEKLFF. The complete variable domain, with remaining parts taken from reference TRBV7-2 and TRBJ1-4, reads GAGVSQSPSNKVTEKGKDVELRCDPISGHTALYWYRQSLGQGLEFLIYFQGNSAPDKSGLPSDRFSAERTGGSVSTLTIQRTQQEDSAVYLCASSRAGKNEKLFFGSGTQLSVL.

J is TRBJ2-1 and V is TRBV11-2; maybe TRBD2 (6 bases). V lost 5 bases to trimming and J lost 4 bases, with 12 bases between them. The CDR3 runs 14 residues. CDR1 is SGHAT, CDR2 FQNNGV, per germline. The CDR3 DNA reads TGTGCCAGCAGCCACCGGGACTTGTACAATGAGCAGTTCTTC. Its translation is CASSHRDLYNEQFF.

The chain is built from TRBV3-1 and TRBJ1-6, with D maybe TRBD1 (6 bases). The germline V gene encodes CDR1 LGHDT and CDR2 YNNKEL (reference sequence). Trimming took off 0 bases at V and 10 bases at J, with 16 bases between the two ends. CDR3 length: 16 amino acids. Written as DNA, the CDR3 is TGTGCCAGCAGCCAAGAGGCCCGGGGGGCGCGGTCACCCCTCCACTTT. As protein: CASSQEARGARSPLHF.

This clonotype has only a few counts. The gene calls are TRBV4-2 and TRBJ2-2; D not certain. CDR1 LGHNA and CDR2 YNFKEQ come from the germline V gene. Trimming removed 1 base from V and 4 bases from J, with 13 bases in between. The CDR3 extends over 16 amino acids. This CDR3 is CASSQAPARFTGELFF. Here the CDR3 DNA reads TGTGCCAGCAGCCAAGCCCCAGCCCGGTTCACCGGGGAGCTGTTTTTT.

Only a few counts were recorded for this clonotype. This chain connects TRBV5-4 to TRBJ2-5, with a possible D match to TRBD1 (6 bases). The V and J ends lost 1 base and 5 bases respectively, with 9 bases between them. The CDR3 length is 13 residues. CDR1 is SGHNT and CDR2 is YYREEE in the germline V gene (reference sequence). CDR3 sequence reads: CASSLKGVETQYF. CDR3 coding DNA: TGTGCCAGCAGCTTGAAGGGGGTGGAGACCCAGTACTTC.

This clonotype was observed once. The genes are TRBV3-1 and TRBJ2-5, with TRBD2 identical over 12 bases. After removal of 0 bases from V and 5 bases from J, the junction contained 4 bases not matched to a gene. The CDR3 spans 16 residues. Looked up from germline, CDR1 is LGHDT and CDR2 is YNNKEL (reference sequence). The CDR3 loop is CASSQDLTSGGETQYF. CDR3 bases: TGTGCCAGCAGCCAAGACCTCACTAGCGGGGGGGAGACCCAGTACTTC.

The count of this clonotype is one. A much larger clone differs from this one at a single base, so this may be a read error. The V and J genes are TRBV29-1 and TRBJ2-5; perhaps TRBD1 as D (5 bases). V lost 6 bases and J 11 bases, leaving 16 bases between the germline ends. The length of the CDR3 is 11 residues. Germline-derived CDR1 and CDR2 are SQVTM and ANQGSEA. The CDR3 DNA sequence: TGCAGCGTCGCACAAGGGGATGAGCAGTACTTC. Amino acid sequence: CSVAQGDEQYF.

J is TRBJ2-7 and V is TRBV6-1; 8 bases map to TRBD1. The CDR3 extends over 15 amino acids. From germline, CDR1 is MNHNS and CDR2 SASEGT. The V gene end was trimmed by 2 bases and the J gene end by 6 bases; junction bases not matched to a gene: 9. The chain's CDR3 is CASSEWGTGSREQYF. The DNA of the CDR3 is TGTGCCAGCAGTGAATGGGGGACAGGTTCCCGCGAGCAGTACTTC.